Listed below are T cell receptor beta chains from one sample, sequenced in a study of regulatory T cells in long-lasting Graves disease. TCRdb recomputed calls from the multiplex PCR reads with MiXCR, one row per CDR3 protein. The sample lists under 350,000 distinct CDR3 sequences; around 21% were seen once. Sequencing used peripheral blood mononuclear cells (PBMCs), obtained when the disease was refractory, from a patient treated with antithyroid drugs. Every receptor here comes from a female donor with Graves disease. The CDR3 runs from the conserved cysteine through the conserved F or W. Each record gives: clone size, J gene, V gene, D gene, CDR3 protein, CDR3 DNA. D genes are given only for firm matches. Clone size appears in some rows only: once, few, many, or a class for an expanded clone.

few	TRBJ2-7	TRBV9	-	CASSVAPGDAYEQYF	TGTGCCAGCAGCGTAGCTCCCGGGGACGCCTACGAGCAGTACTTC
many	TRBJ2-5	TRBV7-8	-	CASSLAAALETQYF	TGTGCCAGCAGCTTAGCGGCCGCGCTAGAGACCCAGTACTTC
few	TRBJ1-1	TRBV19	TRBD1	CASTPRTGRTEAFF	TGTGCCAGTACCCCCCGGACAGGGAGAACTGAAGCTTTCTTT
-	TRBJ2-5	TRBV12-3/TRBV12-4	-	CASSRLAETQYF	TGTGCCAGCAGCCGACTGGCAGAGACCCAGTACTTC
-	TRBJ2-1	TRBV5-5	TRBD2	CASSLIGGLAGNEQFF	TGTGCCAGCAGCTTGATCGGTGGGCTAGCGGGGAATGAGCAGTTCTTC
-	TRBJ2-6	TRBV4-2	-	CASTPSGLAAGANVLTF	TGTGCCAGCACCCCATCAGGCCTAGCAGCTGGGGCCAACGTCCTGACTTTC
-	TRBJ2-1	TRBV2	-	CASGISSYNEQFF	TGTGCCAGCGGGATCAGCTCCTACAATGAGCAGTTCTTC
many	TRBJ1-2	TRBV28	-	CASSLDSREGYTF	TGTGCCAGCAGTCTGGACAGCCGAGAGGGCTACACCTTC
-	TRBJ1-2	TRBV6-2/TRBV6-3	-	CASSPGLLGGGYTF	TGTGCCAGCAGTCCGGGACTCCTAGGGGGTGGCTACACCTTC
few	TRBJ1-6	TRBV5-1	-	CASSWSGRTAGVNSPLHF	TGCGCCAGCAGCTGGAGCGGCAGGACAGCCGGGGTTAATTCACCCCTCCACTTT
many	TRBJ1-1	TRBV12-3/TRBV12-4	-	CASSFPRAGGNTEAFF	TGTGCCAGCAGTTTTCCTCGGGCAGGAGGGAACACTGAAGCTTTCTTT
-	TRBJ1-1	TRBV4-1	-	CASSQAVPTEAFF	TGCGCCAGCAGCCAAGCGGTCCCGACTGAAGCTTTCTTT
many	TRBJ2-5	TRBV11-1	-	CASSLFGQQETQYF	TGTGCCAGCAGCTTATTTGGCCAGCAAGAGACCCAGTACTTC
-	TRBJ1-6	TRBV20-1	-	CSAWKDTRDNSPLHF	TGCAGTGCCTGGAAAGACACCAGAGATAATTCACCCCTCCACTTT
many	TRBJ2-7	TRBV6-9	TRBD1	CASSFISGTGGEQYF	TGTGCCAGCAGTTTCATATCCGGGACAGGGGGCGAGCAGTACTTC
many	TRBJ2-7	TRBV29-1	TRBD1	CSVEGQGYEQYF	TGCAGCGTTGAGGGACAGGGCTACGAGCAGTACTTC
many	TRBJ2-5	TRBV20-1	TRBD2	CSGLVQETQYF	TGCTCCGGACTAGTCCAAGAGACCCAGTACTTC
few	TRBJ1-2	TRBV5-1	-	CASSLSGEENYGYTF	TGCGCCAGCAGCTTGTCCGGGGAGGAGAACTATGGCTACACCTTC
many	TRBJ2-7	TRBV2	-	CASSDRTAAYEQYF	TGTGCCAGCAGTGATCGGACAGCAGCCTACGAGCAGTACTTC
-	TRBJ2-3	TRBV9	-	CASSVRPGEADTQYF	TGTGCCAGCAGCGTACGCCCTGGGGAGGCAGATACGCAGTATTTT
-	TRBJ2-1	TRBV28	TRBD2	CASRPGGLAGDLNEQFF	TGTGCCAGCAGACCCGGGGGACTAGCGGGAGACCTGAATGAGCAGTTCTTC
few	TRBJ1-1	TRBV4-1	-	CASSQEYESSAFF	TGCGCCAGCAGCCAAGAATATGAGAGTTCGGCTTTCTTT
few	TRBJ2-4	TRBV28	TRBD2	CASSLWTSGSLPAKNIQYF	TGTGCCAGCAGTTTATGGACTAGCGGGAGCCTTCCTGCCAAAAACATTCAGTACTTC
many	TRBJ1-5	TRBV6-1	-	CASSTNRDDQPQHF	TGTGCCAGCAGTACAAACCGGGATGATCAGCCCCAGCATTTT
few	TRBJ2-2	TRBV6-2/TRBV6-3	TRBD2	CASTHRAGGNTGELFF	TGTGCCAGCACCCACAGGGCGGGAGGGAACACCGGGGAGCTGTTTTTT
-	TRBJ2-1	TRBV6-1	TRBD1	CASSSGTGGGNEQFF	TGTGCCAGCAGCTCCGGGACAGGGGGCGGGAATGAGCAGTTCTTC
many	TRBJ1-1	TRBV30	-	CAWSVLGRRDTEAFF	TGTGCCTGGAGCGTTCTGGGCCGTAGGGACACTGAAGCTTTCTTT
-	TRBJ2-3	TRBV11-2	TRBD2	CASSSIRGRVTDTQYF	TGTGCCAGCAGCTCGATCAGAGGGAGGGTCACAGATACGCAGTATTTT
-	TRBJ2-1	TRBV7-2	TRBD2	CASSVASGSNEQFF	TGTGCCAGCAGTGTGGCTAGCGGGAGTAATGAGCAGTTCTTC